Listed below are T cell receptor beta chains from one sample, sequenced in a study of blood T cell repertoires in COVID-19. This table comes from immunoSEQ multiplex PCR, and its TCRdb copy is limited to in-frame clones, with some not included. The sample contains tens of thousands of clones, 82% of which appear only once. Specimen: peripheral blood. Every receptor here comes from a woman aged 60 to 75 with acute or convalescent COVID-19. Both conserved end residues are part of each CDR3. D genes are given only for firm matches. The size of a clone is reported for some rows only, either as once, few or many, or as a class for expanded clones.

d_gene | j_gene | v_gene | abundance | CDR3aa | CDR3nt
. | TRBJ1-2 | TRBV7-8 | . | CASSEAGQSAYGYTF | TGTGCCAGCAGCGAGGCCGGACAATCGGCATATGGCTACACCTTC
TRBD2 | TRBJ2-1 | TRBV18 | many | CASSPQGLAGGPNEQFF | TGTGCCAGCTCACCACAGGGACTAGCGGGAGGACCCAATGAGCAGTTCTTC
TRBD1 | TRBJ1-2 | TRBV11-2 | . | CASSPRGQGGVKGYTF | TGTGCCAGCAGCCCGCGAGGACAGGGAGGAGTGAAGGGCTACACCTTC
. | TRBJ2-1 | TRBV18 | . | CASSPSGQSEFF | TGTGCCAGCTCACCATCCGGACAGTCTGAGTTCTTC
TRBD1 | TRBJ1-2 | TRBV19 | . | CASSNGQGADYGYTF | TGTGCCAGTAGCAATGGACAGGGGGCAGACTATGGCTACACCTTC
TRBD1 | TRBJ1-2 | TRBV9 | once | CASSVGQGGSYGYTF | TGTGCCAGCAGCGTAGGACAGGGGGGAAGCTATGGCTACACCTTC
TRBD1 | TRBJ2-5 | TRBV6-5 | . | CASSYGQGETQYF | TGTGCCAGCAGTTACGGACAGGGAGAGACCCAGTACTTC
TRBD2 | TRBJ2-7 | TRBV7-9 | . | CASSQGLADYEQYF | TGTGCCAGCAGCCAGGGACTAGCGGACTACGAGCAGTACTTC
TRBD2 | TRBJ2-1 | TRBV7-9 | few | CASSWLADNEQFF | TGTGCCAGCAGCTGGCTAGCGGACAATGAGCAGTTCTTC
TRBD2 | TRBJ2-5 | TRBV4-1 | . | CASSQFLLPTSAQETQYF | TGCGCCAGCAGCCAATTTCTCCTTCCCACTAGCGCGCAAGAGACCCAGTACTTC
. | TRBJ2-5 | TRBV30 | . | CAWSVLWSGQRETQYF | TGTGCCTGGAGTGTACTGTGGAGCGGTCAGCGGGAGACCCAGTACTTC
TRBD1 | TRBJ1-6 | TRBV5-4 | few | CASSRSGDRNSPLHF | TGTGCCAGCAGCCGGAGTGGGGACAGAAATTCACCCCTCCACTTT
. | TRBJ1-4 | TRBV30 | few | CALGSGGSNEKLFF | TGTGCCCTGGGTTCGGGGGGTAGTAATGAAAAACTGTTTTTT
TRBD1 | TRBJ1-4 | TRBV3-1/TRBV3-2 | few | CASSLKGAGNEKLFF | TGTGCCAGCAGCCTTAAGGGGGCAGGGAATGAAAAACTGTTTTTT
. | TRBJ1-6 | TRBV5-6 | once | CASSLGGARRNNSPLHF | TGTGCCAGCAGCTTGGGCGGCGCTCGGAGAAATAATTCACCCCTCCACTTT
TRBD2 | TRBJ2-5 | TRBV5-1 | . | CASSVSGGKETQYF | TGCGCCAGCAGCGTTAGCGGGGGAAAAGAGACCCAGTACTTC
. | TRBJ2-1 | TRBV2 | . | CASSMLYEQFF | TGTGCCAGCAGCATGTTGTATGAGCAGTTCTTC
. | TRBJ1-2 | TRBV19 | . | CASSMMEGINYGYTF | TGTGCCAGTAGTATGATGGAGGGAATCAACTATGGCTACACCTTC
. | TRBJ1-1 | TRBV7-8 | . | CASSLGGSGTEAFF | TGTGCCAGCAGCTTAGGAGGGTCGGGTACTGAAGCTTTCTTT
. | TRBJ1-5 | TRBV3-1/TRBV3-2 | . | CASSPYEGLGQPQHF | TGTGCCAGCAGCCCATATGAGGGCCTCGGACAGCCCCAGCATTTT
TRBD1 | TRBJ2-6 | TRBV2 | once | CASSAINRGSAGANVLTF | TGTGCCAGCAGTGCCATCAACAGGGGTTCCGCTGGGGCCAACGTCCTGACTTTC
. | TRBJ2-2 | TRBV10-3 | few | CAISFAQANTGELFF | TGTGCCATCAGTTTTGCACAGGCGAACACCGGGGAGCTGTTTTTT
TRBD2 | TRBJ2-3 | TRBV29-1 | few | CSVDLRSGGSDTQYF | TGCAGCGTGGACTTGAGGAGCGGGGGTTCAGATACGCAGTATTTT
. | TRBJ2-2 | TRBV6-1 | few | CASSETGTGELFF | TGTGCCAGCAGTGAAACGGGGACCGGGGAGCTGTTTTTT
TRBD1 | TRBJ1-1 | TRBV4-2 | . | CASSQVPQGTGGFMNTEAFF | TGTGCCAGCAGCCAAGTCCCTCAAGGGACAGGAGGTTTCATGAACACTGAAGCTTTCTTT
. | TRBJ2-1 | TRBV25-1 | . | CASNRFGGVNEQFF | TGTGCCAGCAACCGTTTCGGGGGAGTCAATGAGCAGTTCTTC
. | TRBJ1-2 | TRBV28 | . | CASGGTGGYTF | TGTGCCAGCGGCGGGACGGGGGGCTACACCTTC
. | TRBJ1-2 | TRBV20-1 | . | CSASDRGVSYTF | TGCAGTGCTAGTGACAGAGGTGTAAGCTACACCTTC
. | TRBJ1-2 | TRBV11-2 | . | CASSTRPGHLYGYTF | TGTGCCAGCAGCACCCGGCCGGGACACCTCTATGGCTACACCTTC
. | TRBJ1-1 | TRBV25-1 | . | CASSAGENTEAFF | TGTGCCAGCAGTGCCGGAGAGAACACTGAAGCTTTCTTT
. | TRBJ1-1 | TRBV29-1 | . | CSVWPGVSTEAFF | TGCAGCGTTTGGCCGGGGGTGAGCACTGAAGCTTTCTTT
. | TRBJ1-6 | TRBV5-8 | . | CASSFAGDSPLHF | TGTGCCAGCAGCTTCGCAGGGGATTCACCCCTCCACTTT
. | TRBJ2-7 | TRBV4-1 | . | CASSQEQGRYEQYF | TGCGCCAGCAGCCAGGAACAGGGGAGGTACGAGCAGTACTTC
TRBD2 | TRBJ2-4 | TRBV6-5 | . | CASSSLAGGRNIQYF | TGTGCCAGCAGCTCACTAGCGGGGGGCAGAAACATTCAGTACTTC
. | TRBJ2-3 | TRBV10-3 | . | CAISDSGGTDTQYF | TGTGCCATCAGTGATAGCGGAGGCACAGATACGCAGTATTTT
TRBD1 | TRBJ2-7 | TRBV7-6 | . | CASSPDRQGDNSYEQYF | TGTGCCAGCAGCCCGGACCGACAGGGGGACAACTCCTACGAGCAGTACTTC
. | TRBJ2-1 | TRBV7-2 | . | CASSLRSSYNEQFF | TGTGCCAGCAGCTTGCGAAGCTCCTACAATGAGCAGTTCTTC
. | TRBJ2-2 | TRBV12-3/TRBV12-4 | . | CASSSEGTGELFF | TGTGCCAGCAGTTCCGAGGGTACCGGGGAGCTGTTTTTT
. | TRBJ2-1 | TRBV7-8 | few | CASSLSTDEQFF | TGTGCCAGCAGCCTAAGTACGGATGAGCAGTTCTTC
TRBD1 | TRBJ1-1 | TRBV5-1 | . | CASSLGGGNTEAFF | TGCGCCAGCAGCTTGGGAGGGGGCAACACTGAAGCTTTCTTT
TRBD1 | TRBJ2-6 | TRBV5-1 | . | CASSLAPGTGSGANVLTF | TGCGCCAGCAGCTTGGCCCCCGGGACAGGGTCTGGGGCCAACGTCCTGACTTTC
TRBD2 | TRBJ2-5 | TRBV11-2 | . | CASRSPGLAGKETQYF | TGTGCCAGCAGGTCTCCGGGACTAGCGGGGAAAGAGACCCAGTACTTC
. | TRBJ2-2 | TRBV4-1 | . | CASSQAPGNTGELFF | TGCGCCAGCAGCCAAGCCCCGGGAAACACCGGGGAGCTGTTTTTT
. | TRBJ2-1 | TRBV19 | once | CASRRLGSYNEQFF | TGTGCCAGTAGGAGACTCGGCTCCTACAATGAGCAGTTCTTC
TRBD1 | TRBJ1-4 | TRBV7-9 | once | CASSSGQGREKLFF | TGTGCCAGCAGCTCGGGACAGGGTAGGGAAAAACTGTTTTTT
TRBD1 | TRBJ2-7 | TRBV2 | . | CASSDGTGGRIYSYEQYF | TGTGCCAGCAGTGATGGGACAGGGGGCCGTATCTACTCCTACGAGCAGTACTTC
TRBD2 | TRBJ2-2 | TRBV13 | . | CASSLEGGRLFF | TGTGCCAGCAGCTTAGAGGGCGGGAGGCTGTTTTTT
TRBD1 | TRBJ1-1 | TRBV6-6 | . | CASSLDRGSAFF | TGTGCCAGCAGCCTGGACAGGGGATCAGCTTTCTTT
. | TRBJ1-2 | TRBV7-2 | once | CASSLAPGSAYGYTF | TGTGCCAGCAGCTTAGCGCCTGGCAGTGCCTATGGCTACACCTTC
. | TRBJ1-6 | TRBV5-1 | few | CASSLEFGNSPLHF | TGCGCCAGCAGCTTGGAGTTCGGTAATTCACCCCTCCACTTT
. | TRBJ1-3 | TRBV7-2 | . | CASSATGTTSGNTIYF | TGTGCCAGCAGCGCCACAGGGACAACGTCTGGAAACACCATATATTTT
. | TRBJ2-7 | TRBV18 | . | CASSPLDTAGEQYF | TGTGCCAGCTCACCATTAGATACTGCGGGCGAGCAGTACTTC
. | TRBJ1-4 | TRBV13 | once | CASSATVTEKLFF | TGTGCCAGCTCTGCCACAGTTACTGAAAAACTGTTTTTT